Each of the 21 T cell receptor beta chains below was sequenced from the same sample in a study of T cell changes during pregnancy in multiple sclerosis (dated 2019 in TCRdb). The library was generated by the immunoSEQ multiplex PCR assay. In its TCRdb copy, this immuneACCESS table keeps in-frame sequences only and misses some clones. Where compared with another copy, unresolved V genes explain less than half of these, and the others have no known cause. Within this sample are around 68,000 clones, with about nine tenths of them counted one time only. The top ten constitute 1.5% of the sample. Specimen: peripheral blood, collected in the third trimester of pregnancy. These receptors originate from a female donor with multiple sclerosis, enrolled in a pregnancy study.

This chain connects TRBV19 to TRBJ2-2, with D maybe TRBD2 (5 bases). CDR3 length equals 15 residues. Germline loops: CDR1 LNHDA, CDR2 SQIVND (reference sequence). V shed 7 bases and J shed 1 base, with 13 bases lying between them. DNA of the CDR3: TGTGCCAGTAAGGAGGAGCGGCGGAACACCGGGGAGCTGTTTTTT. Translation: CASKEERRNTGELFF.

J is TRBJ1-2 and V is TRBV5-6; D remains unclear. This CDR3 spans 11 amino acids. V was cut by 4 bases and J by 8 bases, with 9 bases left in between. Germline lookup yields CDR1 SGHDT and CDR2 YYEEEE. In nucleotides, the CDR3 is TGTGCCAGCAGCGCGGCCCACGGCTACACCTTC. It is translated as CASSAAHGYTF. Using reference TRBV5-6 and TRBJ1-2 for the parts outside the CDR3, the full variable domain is DAGVTQSPTHLIKTRGQQVTLRCSPKSGHDTVSWYQQALGQGPQFIFQYYEEEERQRGNFPDRFSGHQFPNYSSELNVNALLLGDSALYLCASSAAHGYTFGSGTRLTVV.

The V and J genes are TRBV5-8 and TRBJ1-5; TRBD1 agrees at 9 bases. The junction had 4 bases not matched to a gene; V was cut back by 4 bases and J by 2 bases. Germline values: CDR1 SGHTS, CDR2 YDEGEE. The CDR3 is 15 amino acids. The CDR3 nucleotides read TGTGCCAGCAGCCCGGACAGGGGTGGCAATCAGCCCCAGCATTTT. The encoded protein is CASSPDRGGNQPQHF.

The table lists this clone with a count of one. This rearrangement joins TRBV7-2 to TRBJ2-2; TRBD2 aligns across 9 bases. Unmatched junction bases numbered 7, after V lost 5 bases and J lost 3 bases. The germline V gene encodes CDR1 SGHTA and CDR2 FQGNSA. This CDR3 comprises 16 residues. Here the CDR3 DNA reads TGTGCCAGCAGCCCCCCGGCGGGAGGGTACACCGGGGAGCTGTTTTTT. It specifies CASSPPAGGYTGELFF. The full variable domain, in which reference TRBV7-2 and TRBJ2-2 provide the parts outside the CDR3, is GAGVSQSPSNKVTEKGKDVELRCDPISGHTALYWYRQSLGQGLEFLIYFQGNSAPDKSGLPSDRFSAERTGGSVSTLTIQRTQQEDSAVYLCASSPPAGGYTGELFFGEGSRLTVL.

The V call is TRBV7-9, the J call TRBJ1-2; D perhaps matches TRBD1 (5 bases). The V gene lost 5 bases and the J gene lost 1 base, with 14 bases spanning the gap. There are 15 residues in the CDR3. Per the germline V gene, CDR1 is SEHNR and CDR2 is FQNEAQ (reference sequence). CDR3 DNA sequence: TGTGCCAGCAGCCCCCTGGGGGAGGGTAACTATGGCTACACCTTC. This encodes CASSPLGEGNYGYTF.

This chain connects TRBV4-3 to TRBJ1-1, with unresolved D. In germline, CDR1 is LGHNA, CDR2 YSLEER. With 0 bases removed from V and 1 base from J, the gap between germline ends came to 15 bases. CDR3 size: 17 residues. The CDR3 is CASSQDLFGQRNTEAFF. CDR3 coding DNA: TGCGCCAGCAGCCAAGATCTTTTTGGGCAGAGGAACACTGAAGCTTTCTTT.

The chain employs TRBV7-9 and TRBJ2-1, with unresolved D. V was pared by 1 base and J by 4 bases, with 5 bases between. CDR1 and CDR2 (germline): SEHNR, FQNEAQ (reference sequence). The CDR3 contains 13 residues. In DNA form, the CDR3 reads TGTGCCAGCAGCTTAGGGCTGTACAATGAGCAGTTCTTC. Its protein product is CASSLGLYNEQFF.

The CDR3 is CASSHRTDYQPQHF. The CDR3 region has the DNA TGCGCCAGCAGCCATAGGACAGACTATCAGCCCCAGCATTTT. The chain couples TRBV4-3 to TRBJ1-5, with D maybe TRBD1 (6 bases). CDR1 is LGHNA and CDR2 is YSLEER in the germline V gene. The V end was cut by 3 bases, the J end by 5 bases, with 11 bases between. The CDR3 length is 14 residues.

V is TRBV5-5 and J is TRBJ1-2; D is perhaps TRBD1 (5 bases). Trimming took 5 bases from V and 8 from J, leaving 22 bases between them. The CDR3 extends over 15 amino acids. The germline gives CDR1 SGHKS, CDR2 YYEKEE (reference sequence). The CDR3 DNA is TGTGCCAGCAGGGTTGCTCCGGGACTGGAGGAAGGCTACACCTTC. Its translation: CASRVAPGLEEGYTF.

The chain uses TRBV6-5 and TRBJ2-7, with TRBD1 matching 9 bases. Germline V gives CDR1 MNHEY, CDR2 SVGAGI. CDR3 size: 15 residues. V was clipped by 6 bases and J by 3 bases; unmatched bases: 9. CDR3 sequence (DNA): TGTGCCAGCAGACCTACCGGGACAGGGTACTACGAGCAGTACTTC. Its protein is CASRPTGTGYYEQYF.

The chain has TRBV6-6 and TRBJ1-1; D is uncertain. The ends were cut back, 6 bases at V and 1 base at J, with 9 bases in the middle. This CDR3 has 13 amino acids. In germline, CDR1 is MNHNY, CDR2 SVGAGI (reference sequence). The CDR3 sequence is CASRLDTNTEAFF. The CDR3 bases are TGTGCCAGCAGGTTAGATACGAACACTGAAGCTTTCTTT.

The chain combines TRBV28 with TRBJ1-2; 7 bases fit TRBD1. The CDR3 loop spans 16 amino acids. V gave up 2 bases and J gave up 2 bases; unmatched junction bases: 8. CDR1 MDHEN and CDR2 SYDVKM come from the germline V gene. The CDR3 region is CASSLIGVQGNYGYTF. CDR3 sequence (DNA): TGTGCCAGCAGTTTAATTGGAGTACAGGGGAACTATGGCTACACCTTC.

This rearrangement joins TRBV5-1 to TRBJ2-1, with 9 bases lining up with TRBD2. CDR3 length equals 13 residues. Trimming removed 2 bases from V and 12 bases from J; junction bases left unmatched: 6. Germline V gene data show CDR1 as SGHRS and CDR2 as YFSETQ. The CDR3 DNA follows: TGCGCCAGCAGCTTCCTAGGAGCGGGAGGGCAGTTCTTC. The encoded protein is CASSFLGAGGQFF.

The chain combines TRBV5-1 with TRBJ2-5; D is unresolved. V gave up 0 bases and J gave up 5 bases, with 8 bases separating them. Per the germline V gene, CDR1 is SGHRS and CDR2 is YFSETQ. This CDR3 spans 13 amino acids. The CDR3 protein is CASSLVLDETQYF. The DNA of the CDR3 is TGCGCCAGCAGCTTGGTTCTAGATGAGACCCAGTACTTC.

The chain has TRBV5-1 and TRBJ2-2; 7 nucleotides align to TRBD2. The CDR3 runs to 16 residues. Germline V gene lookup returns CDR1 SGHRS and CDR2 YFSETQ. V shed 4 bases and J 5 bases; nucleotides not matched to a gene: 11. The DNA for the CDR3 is TGCGCCAGCAGCCTCACGGGGGGAAGAGGGACCGGGGAGCTGTTTTTT. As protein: CASSLTGGRGTGELFF.

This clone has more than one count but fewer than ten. CDR3 DNA: TGTGCCAGCAGTGTAGGGCTAGCGGGGGGGAATGAGCAGTTCTTC. Translated: CASSVGLAGGNEQFF. The chain uses TRBV2 and TRBJ2-1, with 12 positions matching TRBD2. The CDR3 has 15 residues. CDR1 is SNHLY, CDR2 FYNNEI, per germline. V dropped 4 bases and J dropped 7; count of bases not matched to a gene: 5.

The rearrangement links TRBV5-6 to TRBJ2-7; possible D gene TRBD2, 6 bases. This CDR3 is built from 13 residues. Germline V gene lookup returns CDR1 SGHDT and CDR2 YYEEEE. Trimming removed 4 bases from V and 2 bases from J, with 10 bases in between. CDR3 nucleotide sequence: TGTGCCAGCAGCCGGGGGTCCCCCTACGAGCAGTACTTC. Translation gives CASSRGSPYEQYF. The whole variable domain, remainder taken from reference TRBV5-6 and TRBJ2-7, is DAGVTQSPTHLIKTRGQQVTLRCSPKSGHDTVSWYQQALGQGPQFIFQYYEEEERQRGNFPDRFSGHQFPNYSSELNVNALLLGDSALYLCASSRGSPYEQYFGPGTRLTVT.

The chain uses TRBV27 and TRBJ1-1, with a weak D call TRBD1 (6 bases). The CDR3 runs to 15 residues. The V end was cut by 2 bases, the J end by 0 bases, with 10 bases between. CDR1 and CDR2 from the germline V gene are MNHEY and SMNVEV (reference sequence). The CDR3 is CASSLQGYMNTEAFF. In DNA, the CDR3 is TGTGCCAGCAGTTTACAGGGGTACATGAACACTGAAGCTTTCTTT.

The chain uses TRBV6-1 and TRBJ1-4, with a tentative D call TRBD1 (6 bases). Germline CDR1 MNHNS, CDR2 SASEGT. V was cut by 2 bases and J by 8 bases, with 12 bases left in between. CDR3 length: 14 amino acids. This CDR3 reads CASSEWGHQEKLFF. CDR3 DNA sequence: TGTGCCAGCAGTGAATGGGGACACCAGGAAAAACTGTTTTTT.

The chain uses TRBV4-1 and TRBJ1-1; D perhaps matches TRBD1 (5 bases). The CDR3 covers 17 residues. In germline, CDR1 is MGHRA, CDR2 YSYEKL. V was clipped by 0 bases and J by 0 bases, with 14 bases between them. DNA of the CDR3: TGCGCCAGCAGCCAAGATCTTGGGGGGGTCATGAACACTGAAGCTTTCTTT. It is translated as CASSQDLGGVMNTEAFF.

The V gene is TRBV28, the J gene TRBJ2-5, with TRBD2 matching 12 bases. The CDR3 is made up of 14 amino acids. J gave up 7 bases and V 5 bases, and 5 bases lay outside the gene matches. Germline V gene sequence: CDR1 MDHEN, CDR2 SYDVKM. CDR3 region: CASSRLAGDGTQYF. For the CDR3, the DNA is TGTGCCAGCAGTAGACTAGCGGGAGACGGGACCCAGTACTTC.